This T cell receptor (beta chain) was recorded in a study of blood T cell repertoires in COVID-19. On the study more broadly: T cells, B-cell-depleted T cells, or PBMCs supplied cDNA or gDNA.

Clones were read by immunoSEQ multiplex PCR, and TCRdb kept only the in-frame ones, dropping some. Of under 300,000 clones in the sample, roughly 85% were seen once. With 1 base removed from V and 1 base from J, the gap between germline ends came to 6 bases. There are 14 residues in the CDR3. The germline V gene has CDR1 MGHRA and CDR2 YSYEKL. Sequencing was carried out using peripheral blood. The J gene is TRBJ2-3, the V gene TRBV4-1; D not resolved. The receptor's source is a man aged 30 to 39 who had recovered from COVID-19. CDR3: CASSQVAGTDTQYF. CDR3 nucleotide sequence: TGCGCCAGCAGCCAAGTTGCAGGCACAGATACGCAGTATTTT.